This T cell receptor (beta chain) was sequenced for a study of blood T cell repertoires in COVID-19 (dated by TCRdb to 2018 to 2021). For the study in its entirety: Samples covering the acute and convalescent phases of COVID-19 were provided by collaborators in the United States, Italy and Spain. The repertoires were released in a freely available public database intended as a resource for research on the immune response to SARS-CoV-2. The prospective study material was composed of cDNA or gDNA derived from T cells, B-cell-depleted T cells, or PBMCs. The samples were drawn from two sources: the first 160 participants of the ongoing ImmuneRACE study, and some 1,300 subjects contributed by 6 global collaborators. A de-identified subject ID, COVID-19 status, age in years and sex were almost always included in the sample metadata. The dataset comprised deeply sampled blood TCRbeta repertoires from subjects exposed to, actively infected with, or recovered from COVID-19. Where HLA class I and class II types were available, the types were taken from metadata supplied by the sample provider, not from assay-based typing. The research as a whole found: Clinical and demographic metadata were provided uncurated, with the amount varying by source and participant.

Whole blood was collected in K2EDTA tubes by collaborating institutions according to the institutions' own protocols. For TCRbeta analysis, collaborator samples were shipped as frozen whole blood, as isolated PBMCs, or as DNA extracted from either sample type. The table lists this clone with a count of one. It lacks a known antigen. There are no base qualities to consult, and no much larger clone falls within one base. V lost 0 bases and J lost 7 bases; the stretch between them is 15 bases long. Its CDR3 holds 15 amino acids, cysteine through phenylalanine. Only the CDR3 DNA stays, 45 bases, in frame from base 1. The germline V gene sets CDR1 to SGHAT and CDR2 to FQNNGV. TCRbeta CDR3 regions were amplified from genomic DNA by means of the immunoSEQ Assay, a bias-controlled multiplex PCR. Under the source paper's analysis protocol: The number of nucleated cells in each sample was estimated by amplification of reference gene primers within the assay. To quantify the absolute abundance of each unique TCRbeta CDR3 rearrangement, sequence reads were collapsed and filtered. For each sample, productive Simpson clonality was calculated by taking the square root of Simpson's diversity index across productive rearrangements. TCRdb retrieved this table from immuneACCESS and kept in-frame rearrangements only. Not all clones are present; in checked studies, unresolved V genes account for under half, and no reason is known for the remainder. The V and J calls and clone size come from that table; D and trimming were worked out from the DNA. The sample table records under 300,000 clones; roughly 84% of these occur just once. The ten largest clones add up to around 3.6% of the sample.

The sequence was obtained from a woman in her thirties or forties with active or convalescent COVID-19. The sample comprised peripheral blood. This chain is built from TRBV11-2 and TRBJ1-2; the D gene identity is not certain. CDR3 loop: CASSLDGWQAPGYTF. The DNA sequence reads TGTGCCAGCAGCTTAGATGGGTGGCAGGCCCCTGGCTACACCTTC.